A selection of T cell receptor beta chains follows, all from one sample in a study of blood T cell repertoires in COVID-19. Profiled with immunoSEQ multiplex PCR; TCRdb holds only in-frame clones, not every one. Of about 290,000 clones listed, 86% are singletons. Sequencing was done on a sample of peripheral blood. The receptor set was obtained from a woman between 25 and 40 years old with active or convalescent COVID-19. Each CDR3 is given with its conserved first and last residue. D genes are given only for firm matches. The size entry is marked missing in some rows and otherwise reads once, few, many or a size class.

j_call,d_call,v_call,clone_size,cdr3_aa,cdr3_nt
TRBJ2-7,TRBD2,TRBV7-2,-,CASSPGLAGGSYEQYF,TGTGCCAGCAGCCCTGGACTAGCGGGGGGTTCCTACGAGCAGTACTTC
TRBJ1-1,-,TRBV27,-,CASKEGGTEAFF,TGTGCCAGCAAAGAAGGGGGAACTGAAGCTTTCTTT
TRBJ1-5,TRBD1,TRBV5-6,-,CASSLSTGDNQPQHF,TGTGCCAGCAGCTTGTCTACAGGGGACAATCAGCCCCAGCATTTT
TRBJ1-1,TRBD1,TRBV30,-,CAWSVRAGGNTEAFF,TGTGCCTGGAGTGTAAGGGCAGGGGGGAACACTGAAGCTTTCTTT
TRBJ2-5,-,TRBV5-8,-,CASSSGNWRSQETQYF,TGTGCCAGCAGCTCTGGCAATTGGAGAAGTCAAGAGACCCAGTACTTC
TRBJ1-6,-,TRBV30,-,CAWRASDNSPLHF,TGTGCCTGGAGGGCCAGCGACAATTCACCCCTCCACTTT
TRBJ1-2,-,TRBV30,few,CAWSGTDYGYTF,TGTGCCTGGAGTGGGACAGACTATGGCTACACCTTC
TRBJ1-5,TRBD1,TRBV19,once,CASSTTGVGGPQHF,TGTGCCAGTAGTACCACAGGGGTAGGTGGGCCCCAGCATTTT
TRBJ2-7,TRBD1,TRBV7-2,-,CASSRDRGYEQYF,TGTGCCAGCAGCCGGGACAGGGGTTACGAGCAGTACTTC
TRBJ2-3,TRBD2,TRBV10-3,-,CAIGVGGAADTQYF,TGTGCCATCGGGGTCGGGGGGGCAGCAGATACGCAGTATTTT
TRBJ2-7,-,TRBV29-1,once,CSVELFYEQYF,TGCAGCGTCGAACTGTTCTACGAGCAGTACTTC
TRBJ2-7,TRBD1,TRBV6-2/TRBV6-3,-,CASSYSGTGSYEQYF,TGTGCCAGCAGTTACTCCGGGACAGGGTCCTACGAGCAGTACTTC
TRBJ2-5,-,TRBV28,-,CASSSLRQREETQYF,TGTGCCAGCAGTTCCCTCCGGCAGAGGGAAGAGACCCAGTACTTC
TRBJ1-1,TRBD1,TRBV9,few,CASSPRTGVGTEAFF,TGTGCCAGCAGCCCCCGGACAGGGGTAGGGACTGAAGCTTTCTTT
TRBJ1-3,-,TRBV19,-,CASRGTRTDSGNTIYF,TGTGCCAGTAGGGGGACAAGGACAGACTCTGGAAACACCATATATTTT
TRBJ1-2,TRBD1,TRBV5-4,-,CASNHMDRINYGYTF,TGTGCCAGCAACCATATGGACAGGATCAACTATGGCTACACCTTC
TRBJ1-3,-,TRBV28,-,CASSFRGTGNTIYF,TGTGCCAGCAGTTTCCGCGGGACTGGAAACACCATATATTTT
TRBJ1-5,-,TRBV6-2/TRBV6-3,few,CASSSRAGGQPQHF,TGTGCCAGCAGTTCCCGAGCGGGGGGACAGCCCCAGCATTTT
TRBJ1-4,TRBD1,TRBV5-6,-,CASSSYRDRGREKLFF,TGTGCCAGCAGCTCCTATCGGGACAGGGGGCGTGAAAAACTGTTTTTT
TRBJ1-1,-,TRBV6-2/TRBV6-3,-,CASSYPSKAGVNTEAFF,TGTGCCAGCAGTTACCCATCGAAGGCAGGGGTGAACACTGAAGCTTTCTTT
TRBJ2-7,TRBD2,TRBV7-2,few,CASSLGLAGSYEQYF,TGTGCCAGCAGCCTGGGACTAGCGGGTTCCTACGAGCAGTACTTC
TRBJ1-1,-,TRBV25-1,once,CASSEWGVTEAFF,TGTGCCAGCAGTGAATGGGGGGTCACTGAAGCTTTCTTT
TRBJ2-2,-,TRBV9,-,CASSVVENTGELFF,TGTGCCAGCAGCGTAGTAGAGAACACCGGGGAGCTGTTTTTT
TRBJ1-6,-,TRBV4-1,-,CASSQVGVALHF,TGCGCCAGCAGCCAAGTGGGAGTAGCCCTCCACTTT
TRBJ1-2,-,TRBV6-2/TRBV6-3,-,CASSIFIAGPNGYTF,TGTGCCAGCAGCATATTCATCGCGGGGCCGAATGGCTACACCTTC
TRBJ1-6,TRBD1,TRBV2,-,CASLDREALHF,TGTGCCAGCCTGGACAGGGAGGCCCTCCACTTT
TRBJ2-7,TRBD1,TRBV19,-,CASSPSTGREQYF,TGTGCCAGTAGTCCGTCGACAGGGCGCGAGCAGTACTTC
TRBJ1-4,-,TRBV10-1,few,CASRERRGGPTNEKLFF,TGCGCCAGCAGAGAAAGGAGGGGCGGGCCCACTAATGAAAAACTGTTTTTT
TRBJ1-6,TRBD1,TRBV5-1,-,CASSLSGQIGSPLHF,TGCGCCAGCAGCTTGTCGGGACAGATTGGGTCACCCCTCCACTTT
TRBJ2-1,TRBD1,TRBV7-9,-,CASSWRGGDEQFF,TGTGCCAGCAGCTGGAGAGGGGGCGATGAGCAGTTCTTC
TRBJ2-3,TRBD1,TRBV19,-,CASSIDDRGRGDTQYF,TGTGCCAGTAGTATAGACGACAGGGGGCGAGGAGATACGCAGTATTTT
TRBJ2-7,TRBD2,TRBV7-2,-,CASKAGGSYEQYF,TGTGCCAGCAAGGCGGGGGGCTCCTACGAGCAGTACTTC
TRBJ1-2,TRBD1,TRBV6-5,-,CASSYDRARGYTF,TGTGCCAGCAGTTACGACAGGGCCCGTGGCTACACCTTC
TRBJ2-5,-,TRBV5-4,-,CASSLRSEGETQYF,TGTGCCAGCAGCTTGCGGTCGGAGGGAGAGACCCAGTACTTC
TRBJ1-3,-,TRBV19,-,CASNPPGHSSGNTIYF,TGTGCCAGTAACCCACCGGGACACAGCTCTGGAAACACCATATATTTT
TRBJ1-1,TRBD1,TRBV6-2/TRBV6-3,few,CASSLDRENTEAFF,TGTGCCAGCAGCCTGGACAGGGAGAACACTGAAGCTTTCTTT
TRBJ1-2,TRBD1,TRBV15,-,CATKQGYAEEVYGYTF,TGTGCCACCAAACAGGGGTATGCCGAGGAGGTATATGGCTACACCTTC
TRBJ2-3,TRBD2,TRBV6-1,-,CASSEALAGAASTDTQYF,TGTGCCAGCAGTGAAGCTCTAGCGGGGGCTGCCAGCACAGATACGCAGTATTTT
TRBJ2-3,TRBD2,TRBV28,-,CATGLAGVRTDTQYF,TGTGCCACGGGACTAGCGGGGGTAAGGACAGATACGCAGTATTTT
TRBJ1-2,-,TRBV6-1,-,CASSEVVGGDGYTF,TGTGCCAGCAGTGAAGTGGTGGGAGGGGATGGCTACACCTTC
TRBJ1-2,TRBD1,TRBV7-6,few,CASSLGPTGVDSYGYTF,TGTGCCAGCAGCTTAGGGCCTACAGGGGTGGATAGCTATGGCTACACCTTC
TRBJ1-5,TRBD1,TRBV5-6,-,CASSSRSGTGRNQPQHF,TGTGCCAGCAGCTCTCGTTCCGGGACAGGGAGGAATCAGCCCCAGCATTTT
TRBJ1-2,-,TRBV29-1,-,CSNRNRANNYGYTF,TGCAGCAACCGAAACAGGGCGAATAACTATGGCTACACCTTC
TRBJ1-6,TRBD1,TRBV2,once,CASSGPAPGQYNSPLHF,TGTGCCAGCAGTGGGCCCGCACCGGGACAGTATAATTCACCCCTCCACTTT
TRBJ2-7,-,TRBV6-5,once,CASNRAFDSHEQYF,TGTGCCAGCAACCGAGCCTTCGACTCCCACGAGCAGTACTTC
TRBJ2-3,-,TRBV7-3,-,CASSLTRLGGDTQYF,TGTGCCAGCAGCTTAACCAGACTAGGCGGGGATACGCAGTATTTT
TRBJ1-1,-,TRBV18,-,CASSLYTGGLNTEAFF,TGTGCCAGCTCACTCTACACCGGGGGACTGAACACTGAAGCTTTCTTT
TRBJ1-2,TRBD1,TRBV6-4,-,CASSDSARGYGYTF,TGTGCCAGCAGTGACTCGGCCAGGGGGTATGGCTACACCTTC
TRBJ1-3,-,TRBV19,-,CASSTEDSYLGISSGNTIYF,TGTGCCAGTAGCACCGAGGACAGTTATCTAGGAATCAGCTCTGGAAACACCATATATTTT
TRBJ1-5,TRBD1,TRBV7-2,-,CASSTSGTGSGQPQHF,TGTGCCAGCAGCACGTCCGGGACAGGGTCTGGTCAGCCCCAGCATTTT
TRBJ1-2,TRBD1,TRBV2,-,CASGSGTGKLYGYTF,TGTGCCAGCGGTTCCGGGACAGGGAAGCTCTATGGCTACACCTTC
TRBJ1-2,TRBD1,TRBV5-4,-,CASSLVGTGGDGYTF,TGTGCCAGCAGCTTGGTAGGGACAGGGGGCGATGGCTACACCTTC
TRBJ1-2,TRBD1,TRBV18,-,CASSMKTGNNYGYTF,TGTGCCAGCTCCATGAAGACAGGGAATAACTATGGCTACACCTTC
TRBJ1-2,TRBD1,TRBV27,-,CASRLLGGGAGYTF,TGTGCCAGCAGGCTTTTAGGAGGGGGCGCCGGCTACACCTTC
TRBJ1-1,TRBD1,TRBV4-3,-,CASSQDGGGLGDTEAFF,TGCGCCAGCAGCCAAGATGGAGGGGGCCTAGGGGACACTGAAGCTTTCTTT